This is a list of T cell receptor beta chains from one sample in a study of beta chain features in type 1 diabetes. Sequencing was performed with immunoSEQ multiplex PCR; in TCRdb, only in-frame clones are kept and a portion is missing. The table has about 900,000 clones, 17% seen once. Source material: naive CD4+ T cells from blood. The receptors originated from a woman younger than 30 in good health. CDR3s include the opening cysteine and the closing phenylalanine or tryptophan. A D gene is named only where the DNA matches it firmly. Clone sizes are given selectively: once, few, many, or a class where the clone is expanded.

size | J | V | D | CDR3 | DNA
few | TRBJ2-3 | TRBV4-1 | TRBD2 | CASSQRTSGTDTQYF | TGCGCCAGCAGCCAGAGGACTAGCGGCACAGATACGCAGTATTTT
- | TRBJ2-2 | TRBV4-1 | - | CASSRHSPNTGELFF | TGCGCCAGCAGCCGACATTCCCCGAACACCGGGGAGCTGTTTTTT
few | TRBJ2-5 | TRBV6-6 | TRBD2 | CASSGGGETQYF | TGTGCCAGCAGTGGCGGGGGAGAGACCCAGTACTTC
few | TRBJ2-2 | TRBV14 | - | CASSQTVYTGELFF | TGTGCCAGCAGCCAAACCGTATATACCGGGGAGCTGTTTTTT
- | TRBJ1-1 | TRBV5-6 | - | CASSFVSTEAFF | TGTGCCAGCAGCTTCGTGAGCACTGAAGCTTTCTTT
few | TRBJ1-2 | TRBV7-2 | - | CASSLVGADYGYTF | TGTGCCAGCAGCTTAGTAGGGGCGGACTATGGCTACACCTTC
few | TRBJ2-5 | TRBV7-2 | TRBD2 | CASSPKTSGSLYGTQYF | TGTGCCAGCAGCCCAAAGACTAGCGGATCACTTTATGGGACCCAGTACTTC
- | TRBJ2-1 | TRBV5-6 | - | CASSFVGEQFF | TGTGCCAGCAGCTTCGTTGGTGAGCAGTTCTTC
few | TRBJ2-1 | TRBV10-3 | - | CATQARDADNEQFF | TGTGCCACCCAGGCTCGGGACGCCGACAATGAGCAGTTCTTC
- | TRBJ2-2 | TRBV6-5 | TRBD1 | CASSRQGFTGELFF | TGTGCCAGCAGTCGACAGGGATTTACCGGGGAGCTGTTTTTT
few | TRBJ2-3 | TRBV29-1 | - | CSVALASDTQYF | TGCAGCGTTGCTCTAGCGTCAGATACGCAGTATTTT
few | TRBJ1-2 | TRBV4-3 | - | CASSQDLGRKHGYTF | TGCGCCAGCAGCCAAGATTTGGGACGTAAACATGGCTACACCTTC
- | TRBJ2-1 | TRBV5-4 | TRBD2 | CASSPVSGRGAREQFF | TGTGCCAGCAGCCCGGTTAGCGGGAGAGGCGCCCGGGAGCAGTTCTTC
few | TRBJ1-4 | TRBV28 | TRBD1 | CASSPGQGREKLFF | TGTGCCAGCAGCCCAGGACAGGGGCGGGAAAAACTGTTTTTT
few | TRBJ1-1 | TRBV5-4 | - | CASSYVGNTEAFF | TGTGCCAGCAGCTACGTGGGGAACACTGAAGCTTTCTTT
few | TRBJ1-1 | TRBV2 | TRBD1 | CASRGQDFAEAFF | TGTGCCAGCAGGGGACAGGATTTCGCTGAAGCTTTCTTT
- | TRBJ2-3 | TRBV7-9 | - | CASSNIADTQYF | TGTGCCAGCAGCAACATAGCTGATACGCAGTATTTT
- | TRBJ2-5 | TRBV6-6 | - | CASSSAGAGEETQYF | TGTGCCAGCAGTTCGGCGGGGGCCGGCGAAGAGACCCAGTACTTC
- | TRBJ1-2 | TRBV5-1 | - | CASSLRARGDNYGYTF | TGCGCCAGCAGCCTAAGAGCACGCGGGGATAACTATGGCTACACCTTC
- | TRBJ2-1 | TRBV5-4 | TRBD2 | CASRDGSLAAYNEQFF | TGTGCCAGCAGGGACGGAAGCCTAGCGGCCTACAATGAGCAGTTCTTC
few | TRBJ2-3 | TRBV6-1 | TRBD1 | CASRRETGGTDTQYF | TGTGCCAGCAGGAGGGAGACAGGGGGCACAGATACGCAGTATTTT
few | TRBJ2-5 | TRBV7-2 | - | CASSFPLSGTQYF | TGTGCCAGCAGCTTCCCTCTAAGTGGGACCCAGTACTTC
- | TRBJ2-1 | TRBV10-1 | - | CASSEGPPYNEQFF | TGCGCCAGCAGTGAAGGCCCACCGTACAATGAGCAGTTCTTC
few | TRBJ2-7 | TRBV7-9 | TRBD2 | CASSAWPGGTSGYEQYF | TGTGCCAGCAGCGCATGGCCGGGTGGGACTAGCGGCTACGAGCAGTACTTC
- | TRBJ2-1 | TRBV7-9 | - | CASSLAPIAYNEQFF | TGTGCCAGCAGCTTAGCGCCGATAGCCTACAATGAGCAGTTCTTC
- | TRBJ2-7 | TRBV10-3 | TRBD1 | CATEQTGKYEQYF | TGTGCCACGGAACAGACAGGGAAGTACGAGCAGTACTTC
many | TRBJ2-2 | TRBV12-5 | TRBD2 | CASSRTSGRGGELFF | TGTGCTAGTTCCCGGACTAGCGGGAGAGGCGGGGAGCTGTTTTTT
- | TRBJ2-5 | TRBV19 | - | CASSIRGPLETQYF | TGTGCCAGTAGTATACGTGGGCCCCTAGAGACCCAGTACTTC
few | TRBJ2-5 | TRBV9 | TRBD1 | CASSLTGLGETQYF | TGTGCCAGCAGCTTGACAGGGCTTGGTGAGACCCAGTACTTC
few | TRBJ2-1 | TRBV2 | - | CASSSRVGGSYNEQFF | TGTGCCAGCAGTTCCCGTGTGGGGGGCTCCTACAATGAGCAGTTCTTC
- | TRBJ2-3 | TRBV7-2 | - | CASSLGTGRLGDTQYF | TGTGCCAGCAGCTTAGGAACAGGGAGGCTGGGAGATACGCAGTATTTT
- | TRBJ2-1 | TRBV5-5 | - | CASSGAGLYNEQFF | TGTGCCAGCAGCGGGGCGGGCCTCTACAATGAGCAGTTCTTC
- | TRBJ1-4 | TRBV5-1 | - | CASSLGSWAREKLFF | TGCGCCAGCAGCTTGGGCTCTTGGGCGCGGGAAAAACTGTTTTTT
- | TRBJ2-3 | TRBV13 | TRBD2 | CASSTGTSGRKDTQYF | TGTGCCAGCAGCACGGGGACTAGCGGGAGGAAGGATACGCAGTATTTT
- | TRBJ2-7 | TRBV10-3 | TRBD1 | CAIKAAGTGIHEQYF | TGTGCCATCAAGGCCGCCGGGACAGGGATCCACGAGCAGTACTTC
- | TRBJ1-1 | TRBV11-2 | - | CASSPARVMNTEAFF | TGTGCCAGCAGCCCGGCGCGGGTTATGAACACTGAAGCTTTCTTT
- | TRBJ2-5 | TRBV18 | - | CASSPNGGGTTETQYF | TGTGCCAGCTCACCGAATGGTGGGGGGACGACAGAGACCCAGTACTTC
few | TRBJ2-7 | TRBV19 | - | CASSTSSARESYEQYF | TGTGCCAGTAGTACTTCTAGCGCTCGGGAGTCCTACGAGCAGTACTTC
- | TRBJ2-5 | TRBV2 | TRBD2 | CASSELGLAGAETQYF | TGTGCCAGCAGTGAACTCGGACTAGCGGGAGCTGAGACCCAGTACTTC
few | TRBJ2-4 | TRBV4-3 | TRBD2 | CASSHLWREGLSNIQYF | TGCGCCAGCAGCCATCTCTGGCGGGAGGGCCTTTCAAACATTCAGTACTTC
- | TRBJ1-2 | TRBV10-3 | - | CAITGTGYGYTF | TGTGCCATCACGGGGACGGGATATGGCTACACCTTC
- | TRBJ2-3 | TRBV7-9 | TRBD1 | CASSLGQGADTQYF | TGTGCCAGCAGCTTGGGTCAGGGGGCAGATACGCAGTATTTT
- | TRBJ2-7 | TRBV14 | - | CASSQASAGFPEQYF | TGTGCCAGCAGCCAAGCTTCGGCGGGATTCCCCGAGCAGTACTTC